This T cell receptor (beta chain) appears in the sequencing data of a study of blood T cell repertoires in COVID-19. Study-level background: Acute and convalescent COVID-19 samples came from the United States, Italy and Spain.

With 0 bases clipped from V and 0 bases from J, the junction kept 15 bases outside the gene matches. In germline, CDR1 is SGHRS, CDR2 YFSETQ. The CDR3 runs 20 residues. Recruits, aged about 18 to 90 years, lived in around 24 US areas. Recovered status applied to Cohort 3 donors who had two consecutive negative PCRs. It also applied to those with clearance or with symptom resolution. Original methodology: For nucleated cells, counts were estimated from reference gene primer amplification. Assay used: immunoSEQ multiplex PCR; TCRdb lists only in-frame clones, some missing. V and J calls and clone size are given by that table; D and trimming were obtained from the DNA. The sample includes 200,000 to 250,000 clones, 84% seen only once; the top ten take around 1.8%.

What was sequenced was PBMCs or T cells enriched from blood (not recorded which). This sequence joins TRBV5-1 and TRBJ2-4; 7 bases line up with TRBD1. This clonotype originated in a man between 60 and 75 years old who had recovered from COVID-19. The CDR3 DNA reads TGCGCCAGCAGCTTGGGTGAGCGGACAGGAACTAAAGTAGCCAAAAACATTCAGTACTTC. It encodes CASSLGERTGTKVAKNIQYF.